This TCR beta chain was sequenced for a study of OX40 agonist ivuxolimab in advanced cancers. About the research overall: Head and neck, renal cell, melanoma or hepatocellular carcinoma were the cancers that dose-escalation patients had.

A word on this clone: Its antigen is not known.

Overall study findings and caveats: There was clonal expansion of CD4+ and CD8+ blood T cells by week 6 at 0.1 to 3.0 mg/kg. Relatively little clonal expansion, among the lowest observed, appeared in partial responders at 0.1-3.0 mg/kg.

Sequencing was performed with immunoSEQ multiplex PCR; in TCRdb, only in-frame clones are kept and a portion is missing. The sample has roughly 58,000 clones; around 85% are singletons. This TCR derives from an adult with an advanced solid tumor such as melanoma, head and neck, liver or kidney cancer. Sequencing used CD4+ or CD8+ T cells sorted from blood, obtained in a trial of the OX40 agonist ivuxolimab.

The CDR3 spells CASSDGTTAGNEQFF. The CDR3 DNA sequence: TGTGCCAGCAGTGATGGGACTACCGCCGGTAATGAGCAGTTCTTC. V and J are TRBV25-1 and TRBJ2-1; TRBD2 aligns across 7 bases. V trimming: 3 bases; J trimming: 7 bases; junction bases outside the gene matches: 9. Germline V lookup: CDR1 MGHDK, CDR2 SYGVNS. This CDR3 is 15 amino acids long.